Below, 12 T cell receptor beta chains from the same sample are listed, as sequenced in a study of vaccination and CD4 T cells after COVID-19. Treatment of the sample: roughly ten-day PBMC culture with coronavirus spike peptide pools or control peptides (ViraFEST assay). Once obtained from cultured CD4+ T cells, the DNA was sequenced using the Oncomine TCR Beta short-read assay. Each CDR3 protein gets one entry after TCRdb re-called the PCR reads with MiXCR. The sample contains roughly 17,000 distinct CDR3 sequences, 35% to 45% of which appear only once. These receptors have no known antigen. Material: CD4+ T cells from blood, cultured in vitro. The receptors stem from a human donor who had recovered from COVID-19.

This sequence joins TRBV10-3 and TRBJ1-1; the D is unclear. The V end was cut by 2 bases, the J end by 0 bases, with 7 bases between. The CDR3 is 14 amino acids. The germline V gene has CDR1 ENHRY and CDR2 SYGVKD. Here the CDR3 reads CAISEPTLNTEAFF. In nucleotides, the CDR3 is TGTGCCATCAGTGAGCCCACATTGAACACTGAAGCTTTCTTT.

This clonotype was detected only a few times. V usage is TRBV30 and J usage is TRBJ2-5; 12 nucleotides match TRBD2. CDR1 is GTSNPN, CDR2 SVGIG, per germline (reference sequence). Trimming took 3 bases from V and 2 from J; bases not matched to a gene: 7. The CDR3 consists of 16 residues. CDR3 amino acids: CAWRFGLAGSQETQYF. CDR3 nucleotides: TGTGCCTGGAGATTCGGACTAGCGGGGTCTCAAGAGACCCAGTACTTC.

The genes are TRBV20-1 and TRBJ1-5; tentatively, D is TRBD1 (6 bases). V was cut by 2 bases and J by 2 bases, with 10 bases left in between. The V gene's germline CDR1 is DFQATT and CDR2 SNEGSKA (reference sequence). This CDR3 has 14 residues. CDR3 DNA: TGCAGTGCTAGACATCGGACAGGCAATCAGCCCCAGCATTTT. Translated, it gives CSARHRTGNQPQHF.

This clonotype has a handful of counts. The chain carries TRBV7-3 and TRBJ2-1, with D maybe TRBD1 (6 bases). Germline V gives CDR1 SGHTA, CDR2 FQGTGA. This CDR3 comprises 15 residues. V dropped 6 bases and J dropped 1 base, with 13 bases sitting between them. The CDR3 is CASRAGEMSYNEQFF. The CDR3 DNA follows: TGTGCCAGCAGGGCAGGGGAGATGTCCTACAATGAGCAGTTCTTC.

The V call is TRBV19, the J call TRBJ2-7; no reliable D call. The length of the CDR3 is 12 residues. V dropped 4 bases and J dropped 7 bases, with 11 bases sitting between them. Germline V gene sequence: CDR1 LNHDA, CDR2 SQIVND (reference sequence). The DNA for the CDR3 is TGTGCCAGTAGTAACTTGGGCAGAGAGCAGTACTTC. This encodes CASSNLGREQYF.

Of note for this clonotype: Germline and junction disagree at one end, which may indicate a read error. This chain connects TRBV6-1 to TRBJ2-5; TRBD2 aligns across 11 bases. Germline V lookup: CDR1 MNHNS, CDR2 SASEGT. CDR3 length: 17 residues. CDR3 nucleotide sequence: TGTGCCAGCAGCGAAGGAACCTTAGCGGGAGGGGGTGAGACCCAGTACTTC. This gives the protein CASSEGTLAGGGETQYF.

The rearrangement uses TRBV6-1 and TRBJ2-5, with D possibly TRBD1 on 6 matching bases. V shed 0 bases and J shed 5 bases, with 7 bases lying between them. Germline-derived CDR1 and CDR2 are MNHNS and SASEGT. This CDR3 spans 13 amino acids. The CDR3 here is CASSEARGETQYF. The CDR3 nucleotides read TGTGCCAGCAGTGAAGCGAGGGGGGAGACCCAGTACTTC.

The chain employs TRBV7-8 and TRBJ2-7; TRBD2 aligns across 8 bases. There are 14 residues in the CDR3. CDR1 and CDR2 from the germline V gene are SGHVS and FQNEAQ. J gave up 6 bases and V 4 bases, and 8 bases lay outside the gene matches. CDR3 DNA: TGTGCCAGCAGCTCTTCCGGGACTAGTGGCGAGCAGTACTTC. Residues: CASSSSGTSGEQYF.

In its sample, this clonotype ranks as medium-sized. The V call is TRBV21-1, the J call TRBJ2-4; no check of the table's D call, TRBD1, against the DNA was made. TRBV21-1 is a listed pseudogene. This CDR3 has 16 residues. CDR3 region: CASSKGGRGQGNIQYF. CDR3 DNA: TGTGCCAGCAGCAAGGGGGGCAGGGGGCAGGGAAACATTCAGTACTTC.

The chain links TRBV29-1 to TRBJ1-1; D uncertain. V was clipped by 7 bases and J by 2 bases, with 17 bases between them. The germline CDR1 and CDR2 sequences are SQVTM and ANQGSEA. The CDR3 runs to 14 residues. CDR3 nucleotides: TGCAGCGCCGGACGTGGTCTGTTTAACACTGAAGCTTTCTTT. Translation gives CSAGRGLFNTEAFF.

This clonotype was found a few times. The chain is built from TRBV15 and TRBJ1-1; no clear D gene. The CDR3 is 12 residues long. Trimming removed 4 bases at V and 4 bases at J, with 7 bases between. Germline CDR1 reads LNHNV; CDR2 reads YYDKDF (reference sequence). DNA for the CDR3: TGTGCCACCAGCAAAACGGGCACTGAAGCTTTCTTT. Translating it yields CATSKTGTEAFF. Full variable domain (rest looked up from reference TRBV15 and TRBJ1-1): DAMVIQNPRYQVTQFGKPVTLSCSQTLNHNVMYWYQQKSSQAPKLLFHYYDKDFNNEADTPDNFQSRRPNTSFCFLDIRSPGLGDTAMYLCATSKTGTEAFFGQGTRLTVV.

CDR3 region: CASSSQGGNQPQHF. CDR3 coding DNA: TGTGCCAGCAGTTCACAGGGTGGCAATCAGCCCCAGCATTTT. V usage is TRBV6-5 and J usage is TRBJ1-5, with D possibly matching TRBD1 (6 bases). The V gene lost 4 bases and the J gene lost 2 bases, with 9 bases spanning the gap. Germline V CDR1 and CDR2: MNHEY, SVGAGI. This CDR3 comprises 14 residues.